In its sample, the clone carrying this T cell receptor beta chain was seen many times. Its antigen remains unknown. The data were taken from a study of T cells in Graves' hyperthyroidism and ophthalmopathy. Points from the study as a whole: Most clonotypes that expanded in the thyroid above 0.001 also showed up in blood. Ophthalmopathy was distinguished from stable hyperthyroidism by 13 V-J signatures. The model identified upcoming ophthalmopathy a median approximately six months ahead of onset.

Researchers took RNA transcripts and amplified the TCR beta CDR3 regions from them. HTBI primers were used for first-round RT-PCR of the TCR CDR3. TCRdb ran MiXCR on the multiplex PCR reads and lists one entry per CDR3 protein. The top ten hold around 9.2% of the sample, which has 300,000 to 400,000 distinct CDR3 sequences, 13% seen once. The V gene's germline CDR1 is LGHDT and CDR2 YNNKEL (reference sequence). The germline V and J ends were trimmed by 1 base and 0 bases, with 10 bases remaining between them. The CDR3 loop spans 16 amino acids. Patients aged 18 to 65 with hyperthyroidism were newly diagnosed, with duration under 2 months.

The clonotype originates from a woman aged 18-35 years with Graves' hyperthyroidism. The sample consisted of blood. The V and J genes are TRBV3-1 and TRBJ1-5, with unresolved D. CDR3 sequence reads: CASSQGGGNSNQPQHF. The CDR3 nucleotides are TGTGCCAGCAGCCAAGGTGGAGGGAATAGCAATCAGCCCCAGCATTTT.